This TCR beta chain comes out of a study of T cells in Graves' hyperthyroidism and ophthalmopathy. Lactation, pregnancy, other autoimmune disease or uncontrolled infection led to exclusion of patients. This clonotype was found many times. Germline-derived CDR1 and CDR2 are SNHLY and FYNNEI. V was clipped by 7 bases and J by 1 base, with 14 bases between them. CDR3 size: 14 residues. The investigators amplified TCR beta CDR3 regions from RNA transcripts. TCR CDR3 underwent first-round RT-PCR with the HTBI primer set. TCRdb fed the multiplex PCR reads into MiXCR, producing one record per CDR3 protein. The sample has nearly 600,000 distinct CDR3 sequences; approximately 15% are singletons.

The V call is TRBV2, the J call TRBJ2-7; possibly TRBD2 for D (6 bases). The clonotype comes from a woman between 18 and 30 years old with Graves' ophthalmopathy. The sequenced sample consisted of blood. The CDR3 loop is CASTRDFGSYEQYF. In nucleotides, the CDR3 is TGTGCCAGCACCCGGGACTTTGGGTCCTACGAGCAGTACTTC.